This T cell receptor beta chain was captured by sequencing in a study of cytomegalovirus exposure and HLA in healthy donors (dated by TCRdb to 2016 to 2017). Regarding the complete study: An earlier analysis of under 600 of the donors reported 250 to 350 Gb of sequence data and roughly 110 million unique TCR beta sequences from some 180 million T cells. An early release that covered about 600 HLA-typed donors contained approximately 300 gigabases of sequencing data and some 87 million unique TCR sequences. Of the roughly 390 genotyped donors, around 81% fell in the genetic ancestry cluster associated with self-reported Caucasian donors. The study was designed to test whether signatures of past pathogen exposure could be identified by cataloging public T cell receptors. Using immunosequencing, the study profiled T cell repertoires from 500 to 800 subjects and related those repertoires to cytomegalovirus serostatus. A separate validation cohort of more than 100 different subjects was used in addition to the approximately 670-subject first cohort. To predict cytomegalovirus infection status, the study brought together high-throughput TCR immunosequencing, statistical association of individual TCRs with disease status, and machine learning. In a later analysis, previously published TCR beta repertoires from several hundred donors were re-analyzed and high-resolution HLA genotyping was added so that TCR occurrence patterns could be studied. Rather than using new phenotypic data, the later analysis identified candidate immune exposures from TCR beta sequences and from how often those sequences occurred across donors. To decide whether each TCR beta V gene segment behaved as functional or pseudogenic, an earlier analysis of fewer than 750 of the donors relied on high-throughput TCR beta sequencing. Donor age, sex, ethnicity and CMV serostatus were compiled alongside the repertoire data. Genome-wide SNP genotypes for about three fifths of the roughly 700 donors were used in a later genetic analysis, which treated that subset as a discovery cohort. All discovery cohort repertoires had been generated using a single sequencing platform. HLA typing covered class I and class II loci at four-digit resolution. The number of typed donors differed by locus: 629-630 for A, B, C, DRB1 and DQB1; 500 to 550 for DQA1; 606 for DPA1; and roughly 470 for DPB1. Because of strong linkage in the cohort, roughly 5 DR-DQ haplotypes were treated as single units for association and clustering. Among roughly 400 genotyped donors of the cohort, an average of approximately 220,000 unique TCR beta nucleotide sequences was sequenced per donor, of which 15% to 20% were non-productive. Here is what the overall study found, with its caveats: Because HLA typing was unavailable for some donors at each locus, only the typed subset was used in association tests. A total of 150 to 200 TCR beta chains were listed by the study as associated with cytomegalovirus. A later genetic analysis associated a missense DCLRE1C variant with V-gene and J-gene trimming of TCR beta chains, and an independent cohort replicated the association. In a later analysis, HLA-associated TCR beta chains were found to be more clonally expanded and to have lower generation probabilities than equally common non-associated chains. Cytomegalovirus status was reported to be diagnosed by the classifier with high specificity and sensitivity in both the original and validation cohorts. Correlated functional status among segregating V segments might reflect linkage disequilibrium, but an unknown experimental factor could not be ruled out. The cohort was sequenced for TCR beta chains only, and without alpha or paired-chain data the features that could be detected were limited. About 15 rarely observed V segments, including chromosome 9 orphons, were excluded from the earlier analysis of some 590 of the donors because counts were too low. In vitro tests confirmed that a few of the cytomegalovirus-associated TCR beta chains recognize cytomegalovirus antigens. A later analysis reported that several top co-occurrence clusters appeared linked to parvovirus B19, influenza, CMV and Epstein-Barr virus. According to the authors, the approach could potentially be generalized to other disease states and immunological phenotypes. Strong co-occurrence of HLA alleles, especially DR and DQ, made assigning TCR associations to individual alleles difficult. Immune exposure information for the cohort was limited to CMV serostatus. In a later genetic analysis, fewer N-insertions in productive TCRs were reported among donors in an Asian-associated ancestry cluster than the roughly 700-donor mean. Roughly uniform sequencing depth across donors was assumed in presence/absence analyses, although this assumption may not hold. The sequencing pipeline was judged likely to have produced a cluster of highly shared sequence variants as a technical artifact. In a later analysis, the rate of TCR association differed among HLA loci, with DRB1 alleles having the most associated TCRs and HLA-C alleles having the fewest. Most TCR sequences were seen in very few donors, while some public TCRs were found in many individuals. According to a later analysis, most CMV-associated TCR beta chains appeared to be HLA-restricted, and the HLA associations seemed to be driven largely by CMV exposure. A further reported finding was that TCR beta sequences accurately predicted the HLA-A and HLA-B alleles for most subjects in the first cohort. Some IMGT-functional V segments, including TRBV6-2 and TRBV6-3, could not be distinguished by the 87-base-pair reads and were therefore excluded. In a later analysis, about 17,000 TCR beta sequences were associated with specific HLA alleles at a false discovery rate of 0.05. In an earlier analysis of roughly 500 of the donors, most TCR beta V segments appeared in productive rearrangements about 87% or about 30% of the time, broadly matching IMGT annotations.

Libraries were prepared through the immunoSEQ multiplex PCR assay. A mixture of 60 forward primers for TCR Vbeta segments and 13 reverse primers for TCR Jbeta segments was used in the multiplex PCR. A multiplex PCR assay on genomic DNA amplified the CDR3 region of rearranged TCR beta genes. The amplified TCR beta libraries were sequenced on the Illumina HiSeq System as 87-base-pair reads. In the paper's pipeline: A later analysis tallied 75 million to 95 million unique TCR beta chains across the 600 to 700 repertoires, and some 10 million of those chains were shared by two or more donors. A nearest-neighbor algorithm error-corrected the raw reads and collapsed the reads into unique sequences, merging closely related sequences to remove PCR and sequencing errors. V, D and J gene segments were assigned by aligning CDR3 sequences to IMGT reference sequences. For a sequence to be retained, a match of at least six nucleotides was required to both a V gene segment and a J gene segment. Rearrangements were called productive when the CDR3 lacked stop codons and stayed in frame with V and J; all others were non-productive. CDR3 was defined according to IMGT convention as the region running from the second conserved V-encoded cysteine to the conserved J-encoded phenylalanine. The earlier analysis of 450 to 750 of the donors excluded any sequence lacking an unambiguous match to a single V gene segment. An earlier analysis of about 590 of the donors classified V segments as functional when productive rearrangements were above 56.7% and as segregating when the standard deviation between donors was above 5%. A statistical classification framework was built to diagnose cytomegalovirus status from the catalog of TCR beta chain sequences. V and J gene assignment, in a later analysis, came from comparing TCR nucleotide sequences with IMGT/GENE-DB human TR gene sequences. The TCRdist pipeline was used in a later analysis to assign CDR3 sequences and most-parsimonious VDJ recombination scenarios. A later analysis defined each TCR beta chain by its CDR3 amino acid sequence plus V-gene family, and excluded reads lacking a unique V-gene family. A later analysis removed 592 highly shared, low-generation-probability nucleotide sequences to deal with suspected cross-contamination and a sequencing artifact. In a later analysis, a clonal expansion index for each public chain was calculated from normalized within-repertoire ranks of inferred template counts. In a later analysis, generation probabilities were computed using a VDJ recombination model fitted to out-of-frame rearrangements, and the results were checked against IGoR. Hypergeometric tests were used in a later analysis to score TCR-TCR, TCR-HLA and TCR-CMV co-occurrence, with a repertoire-size bias correction applied to the TCR pairs. In a later analysis, false discovery rates were estimated by permuting HLA or CMV assignments 20 times. In a later analysis, co-occurring TCRs were grouped using DBSCAN, and TCRdist sequence similarity was added for clustering within HLA-allele-positive subsets. Co-occurrence clustering excluded repertoires with fewer than 30,000 or more than 120,000 public chains, plus five with anomalous nucleotide sharing. TCRdb mirrors the immuneACCESS table, restricted to in-frame sequences. Some clones are absent from its copies; in checked studies, under half trace to an unresolved V gene, and the reason for the others is unknown. V, J and clone size are those of that table, while D and trimming were read from the DNA. The sample table lists around 130,000 clones, under 70% of them with a count of one. The top ten clones comprise around 6.3% of the sample.

The cohort comprised fewer than 750 healthy bone marrow donors. At the time of sampling, every cohort member was nominally healthy, though immune exposures that went unrecorded were likely present. The donor was CMV seronegative and was included in the group of several hundred seronegative cohort members. Each donor provided a peripheral blood sample, and peripheral blood mononuclear cells were used for TCR beta sequencing. Genomic DNA extraction from the blood cell samples was performed with the Qiagen DNeasy Blood Extraction Kit. Here V drops 4 bases and J drops 3 bases, and the junction holds 6 bases not matched to any gene. Counted from cysteine to phenylalanine, this CDR3 has 15 amino acids. The entry retains the CDR3 DNA only, 45 bases that are in frame from base 1. The germline V gene supplies CDR1 SGHRS and CDR2 YFSETQ. Concerning this clone: Its target antigen remains unknown. No base qualities exist here, and no much larger clone lies one base off it.

The chain is assembled from TRBV5-1 and TRBJ2-3; 9 nucleotides in the junction match TRBD2. This TCR derives from a woman aged 60-75 years in good health and CMV-seronegative. Material: PBMCs. The encoded CDR3 is CASSREAGGTDTQYF. The bases are TGCGCCAGCAGCCGGGAGGCGGGGGGGACAGATACGCAGTATTTT.